Below, 24 T cell receptor beta chains from the same sample are listed, as sequenced in a study of T cell responses to AZD1222 COVID-19 vaccine. Assay used: immunoSEQ multiplex PCR; TCRdb lists only in-frame clones, some missing. Counted here are approximately 130,000 clones, 85% to 90% occurring once; the ten biggest clones make up approximately 28%. The specimen comprised peripheral blood, sampled on day 0 of AZD1222 vaccination. The receptor source for this set is an adult in good health.

V usage is TRBV5-1 and J usage is TRBJ2-1; the match to TRBD2 covers 9 bases. The CDR3 has 15 amino acids. Germline V gene data show CDR1 as SGHRS and CDR2 as YFSETQ. The J segment lost 8 bases and the V segment lost 0 bases, leaving 6 bases of the junction unmatched. The DNA of the CDR3 is TGCGCCAGCAGCTTGGCCCTTAGCGGGGGCGATGAGCAGTTCTTC. Protein product: CASSLALSGGDEQFF. The whole variable domain, filled in from reference TRBV5-1 and TRBJ2-1, reads KAGVTQTPRYLIKTRGQQVTLSCSPISGHRSVSWYQQTPGQGLQFLFEYFSETQRNKGNFPGRFSGRQFSNSRSEMNVSTLELGDSALYLCASSLALSGGDEQFFGPGTRLTVL.

This chain joins TRBV19 and TRBJ1-5; tentatively, D is TRBD1 (6 bases). Germline V gene sequence: CDR1 LNHDA, CDR2 SQIVND (reference sequence). This CDR3 region has 13 residues. V was cut by 6 bases and J by 3 bases, with 9 bases left in between. DNA for the CDR3: TGTGCCAGTAGCCGGGGGCTCAATCAGCCCCAGCATTTT. Protein product: CASSRGLNQPQHF.

This rearrangement joins TRBV12-3 or TRBV12-4 to TRBJ2-6; either TRBD1 or TRBD2 may supply D (5 bases each). The CDR3 contains 13 residues. Trimming stripped 8 bases from V and 3 bases from J, with 8 bases between. This chain's CDR3 is CASGAGGANVLTF. The CDR3 nucleotides read TGTGCCAGCGGGGCGGGTGGGGCCAACGTCCTGACTTTC.

The CDR3: CASSPSRGTESPLHF. The CDR3 region has the DNA TGTGCCAGCTCACCGAGTCGGGGGACGGAGTCACCCCTCCACTTT. The J gene is TRBJ1-6, the V gene TRBV18; a weak D match, TRBD1 (5 bases). Trimming shortened V by 3 bases and J by 10 bases, and 16 bases separated the two germline ends. This CDR3 has 15 amino acids. Germline CDR1 reads KGHSH; CDR2 reads LQKENI.

This chain links TRBV9 with TRBJ2-2; D is uncertain. There are 15 residues in the CDR3. Germline loops: CDR1 SGDLS, CDR2 YYNGEE. V lost 1 base, J lost 1 base, and 8 bases lay in between. For the CDR3, the DNA is TGTGCCAGCAGCGTAACAAGAAAGAACACCGGGGAGCTGTTTTTT. Its translation is CASSVTRKNTGELFF.

This chain links TRBV30 with TRBJ2-7; 7 nucleotides agree with TRBD1. The CDR3 spans 14 residues. J was trimmed by 3 bases and V by 0 bases; bases with no gene match: 5. Germline CDR1 GTSNPN, CDR2 SVGIG (reference sequence). The CDR3 loop is CAWSVGTEIYEQYF. For the CDR3, the DNA is TGTGCCTGGAGTGTCGGGACAGAAATCTACGAGCAGTACTTC. The full variable domain, rest sourced from reference TRBV30 and TRBJ2-7, is SQTIHQWPATLVQPVGSPLSLECTVEGTSNPNLYWYRQAAGRGLQLLFYSVGIGQISSEVPQNLSASRPQDRQFILSSKKLLLSDSGFYLCAWSVGTEIYEQYFGPGTRLTVT.

The table lists this clone with a count of one. The chain is built from TRBV4-3 and TRBJ2-2; D perhaps matches TRBD2 (5 bases). The ends were cut back, 1 base at V and 4 bases at J, with 16 bases in the middle. The V gene's germline CDR1 is LGHNA and CDR2 YSLEER. The CDR3 covers 17 residues. CDR3 amino acids: CASSQVAGGRGTGELFF. The CDR3 DNA sequence: TGCGCCAGCAGCCAAGTCGCTGGAGGAAGAGGCACCGGGGAGCTGTTTTTT.

This clone was observed a single time. CDR3 nucleotide sequence: TGTGCCAGCGGGGGAACAGGGGCCAGCTCCTACGAGCAGTACTTC. The encoded protein is CASGGTGASSYEQYF. The chain couples TRBV28 to TRBJ2-7, with 7 bases aligning to TRBD1. Trimming cost V 8 bases and J 0 bases; bases outside gene matches: 10. There are 15 residues in the CDR3. Germline V lookup: CDR1 MDHEN, CDR2 SYDVKM.

This CDR3 reads CASSPPPGAGANVLTF. CDR3 in DNA: TGTGCCAGCTCACCACCCCCCGGGGCTGGGGCCAACGTCCTGACTTTC. The rearrangement uses TRBV18 and TRBJ2-6; tentative D call: TRBD2 (5 bases). This CDR3 region has 16 residues. V dropped 0 bases and J dropped 2 bases, with 8 bases sitting between them. CDR1 KGHSH and CDR2 LQKENI come from the germline V gene.

The chain joins TRBV4-1 to TRBJ1-2, with D unresolved. The CDR3 sequence is 14 residues long. Trimming pared 2 bases from V and 4 bases from J, leaving 11 bases between. The germline V gene encodes CDR1 MGHRA and CDR2 YSYEKL. CDR3 in DNA: TGCGCCAGCAGCCAACCAGACGGCCCCTATGGCTACACCTTC. It encodes CASSQPDGPYGYTF.

The chain recombines TRBV21-1 with TRBJ1-1; TRBD1 is taken as the D call from the table, unchecked against the DNA. TRBV21-1 is a documented pseudogene. The CDR3 totals 14 residues. The CDR3 sequence: CASTEPTVNTEAFF. The CDR3 DNA reads TGTGCCAGCACCGAGCCTACAGTGAACACTGAAGCTTTCTTT.

V usage is TRBV19 and J usage is TRBJ2-2, with D possibly being TRBD2 (5 bases). The CDR3 sequence is 15 residues long. With 3 bases removed from V and 0 bases from J, the gap between germline ends came to 8 bases. Germline CDR1 reads LNHDA; CDR2 reads SQIVND (reference sequence). In DNA, the CDR3 is TGTGCCAGTAGTATCGAGAGGGCGAACACCGGGGAGCTGTTTTTT. Amino acid sequence: CASSIERANTGELFF.

V and J are TRBV5-5 and TRBJ1-2, with D possibly matching TRBD1 (6 bases). V was trimmed by 6 bases and J by 4 bases, leaving 10 bases between them. This CDR3 has 12 residues. Per the germline V gene, CDR1 is SGHKS and CDR2 is YYEKEE (reference sequence). The DNA of the CDR3 is TGTGCCAGCAACACAGGGAGCTATGGCTACACCTTC. It specifies CASNTGSYGYTF. The whole variable domain, filled in from reference TRBV5-5 and TRBJ1-2, reads DAGVTQSPTHLIKTRGQQVTLRCSPISGHKSVSWYQQVLGQGPQFIFQYYEKEERGRGNFPDRFSARQFPNYSSELNVNALLLGDSALYLCASNTGSYGYTFGSGTRLTVV.

The chain couples TRBV6-2 or TRBV6-3 to TRBJ2-7; 12 positions match TRBD2. The germline gives CDR1 MNHEY, CDR2 SVGEGT. Trimming at V came to 6 bases and at J to 1 base, leaving 4 bases not matched to a gene. There are 15 residues in the CDR3. CDR3 DNA sequence: TGTGCCAGCAGCGTAGGACTAGCGGGATCCTACGAGCAGTACTTC. This gives the protein CASSVGLAGSYEQYF.

This chain connects TRBV25-1 to TRBJ1-2, with no clear D. The germline V gene encodes CDR1 MGHDK and CDR2 SYGVNS. The CDR3 contains 14 residues. With 6 bases removed from V and 8 bases from J, the gap between germline ends came to 19 bases. The CDR3 region has the DNA TGTGCCAGCAGAGATAACGGGGTCTTGGACGGCTACACCTTC. It specifies CASRDNGVLDGYTF.

The gene calls are TRBV9 and TRBJ2-3; TRBD2 aligns across 7 bases. The J segment lost 2 bases and the V segment lost 7 bases, leaving 1 base of the junction unmatched. The CDR3 has 12 amino acids. CDR1 is SGDLS, CDR2 YYNGEE, per germline. The DNA for the CDR3 is TGTGCCAGCGGGAGGGTCACAGATACGCAGTATTTT. This gives the protein CASGRVTDTQYF.

The V call is TRBV15, the J call TRBJ1-6; D is unclear. The length of the CDR3 is 13 residues. The V gene's germline CDR1 is LNHNV and CDR2 YYDKDF (reference sequence). V lost 5 bases and J 5 bases, leaving 7 bases between the germline ends. The CDR3 loop is CATSRSDNSPLHF. The DNA for the CDR3 is TGTGCCACCAGCCGTTCCGATAATTCACCCCTCCACTTT.

The chain uses TRBV7-2 and TRBJ1-2, with D maybe TRBD1 (5 bases). Looked up from germline, CDR1 is SGHTA and CDR2 is FQGNSA. CDR3 length: 14 amino acids. The V gene lost 2 bases and the J gene lost 2 bases, with 9 bases spanning the gap. The CDR3 is CASSLSEGNYGYTF. The DNA for the CDR3 is TGTGCCAGCAGCTTATCGGAGGGGAACTATGGCTACACCTTC.

The J gene is TRBJ1-5, the V gene TRBV27; D is undetermined. Germline lookup yields CDR1 MNHEY and CDR2 SMNVEV (reference sequence). This CDR3 comprises 14 residues. Trimming removed 5 bases at V and 6 bases at J, with 14 bases between. CDR3 residues: CASSPLGVGQPQHF. The CDR3 bases are TGTGCCAGCAGTCCCCTCGGGGTTGGTCAGCCCCAGCATTTT.

The chain carries TRBV7-9 and TRBJ1-1; unclear D gene. CDR3 length: 12 amino acids. V was clipped by 5 bases and J by 8 bases, with 12 bases between them. Germline CDR1 and CDR2: SEHNR and FQNEAQ (reference sequence). The CDR3 bases are TGTGCCAGCAGCCCTACCAGCGCCGAAGCTTTCTTT. Amino acids: CASSPTSAEAFF.

This chain joins TRBV6-1 and TRBJ2-2; 9 bases align to TRBD1. V shed 0 bases, J shed 2 bases, and the junction held 4 bases outside the gene matches. Germline-derived CDR1 and CDR2 are MNHNS and SASEGT. The CDR3 totals 17 residues. The CDR3 spells CASSEAGQGLNTGELFF. The CDR3 DNA sequence: TGTGCCAGCAGTGAAGCAGGACAGGGGCTTAACACCGGGGAGCTGTTTTTT.

This CDR3 reads CASRHSGTDSGYTF. The CDR3, as DNA: TGTGCCAGCAGACACTCAGGGACGGATTCTGGCTACACCTTC. The V gene is TRBV6-5, the J gene TRBJ1-2; possible D gene TRBD1, 5 bases. Trimming shortened V by 6 bases and J by 7 bases, and 18 bases separated the two germline ends. CDR1 and CDR2 from the germline V gene are MNHEY and SVGAGI. This CDR3 contains 14 residues.

Details on this clone: Other DNA sequences of this sample code for an identical CDR3. The chain couples TRBV12-3 or TRBV12-4 to TRBJ1-4; D call uncertain. The CDR3 has 11 residues. Between the trimmed V and J ends, which lost 5 bases and 7 bases, there was a span of 5 bases. This CDR3 is CASSLSEKLFF. For the CDR3, the DNA is TGTGCCAGCAGTCTTAGTGAAAAACTGTTTTTT.

The gene calls are TRBV10-3 and TRBJ2-1; TRBD2 matches at 9 bases. Per germline, CDR1 ENHRY and CDR2 SYGVKD. The CDR3 spans 12 residues. With V trimmed by 11 bases and J by 8 bases, 7 bases remained unmatched. The CDR3 nucleotides read TGTGCCGTTCGGCGGGAGGGGGATGAGCAGTTCTTC. Its translation: CAVRREGDEQFF.